This T cell receptor beta chain was sequenced for a study of PD-1 blockade in classical Hodgkin lymphoma. On the study more broadly: Every 2 weeks, patients had 3 mg/kg nivolumab intravenously.

With 3 bases clipped from V and 7 bases from J, the junction kept 7 bases outside the gene matches. The CDR3 spans 16 residues. The germline V gene encodes CDR1 SGHDN and CDR2 FVKESK. Clones were sequenced by immunoSEQ multiplex PCR, and TCRdb holds only the in-frame ones, with some missing. This sample has about 46,000 clones, with around 70% found just once. Exposure to brentuximab vedotin varied, and each patient had relapsed following autologous stem cell transplantation. The sequence was obtained from a human donor with classical Hodgkin lymphoma. Specimen: peripheral blood mononuclear cells (PBMCs), collected at baseline. The chain carries TRBV14 and TRBJ2-1, with 12 positions matching TRBD1. The CDR3 reads CASSQGDRGHLNEQFF. Written as DNA, the CDR3 is TGTGCCAGCAGCCAGGGGGACAGGGGGCACTTGAATGAGCAGTTCTTC.